This T cell receptor beta chain was obtained from a study of T cell responses to AZD1222 COVID-19 vaccine. From germline, CDR1 is MNHNY and CDR2 SVGAGI (reference sequence). The CDR3 runs 14 residues. Deletions cut 0 bases from V and 5 bases from J, with 10 bases between. About this clone itself: Its antigen is not identified.

Points from the study as a whole: Recipients of AZD1222 seropositive at baseline numbered only 5 to 7. Breadth and depth of Spike-specific TCRs rose after two AZD1222 doses. White British donors predominated, females outnumbered males, and clonal diversity was possibly underestimated. Spike as a whole was targeted by vaccine-associated CD4 TCRs, dominant at 160-218 and 743-854.

TCRdb's table, derived via immunoSEQ multiplex PCR, lists solely in-frame clones and lacks some. The data contain about 100,000 clones, about nine tenths of them singletons. The clonotype comes from an adult in good health. This specimen was peripheral blood, taken on day 0 of AZD1222 vaccination. The chain carries TRBV6-6 and TRBJ1-1; D remains unclear. CDR3 coding DNA: TGTGCCAGCAGTTACTCACAAGGAGGGACTGAAGCTTTCTTT. Translated: CASSYSQGGTEAFF.